These T cell receptor beta chains were read from a single sample in a study of T cell repertoires in cytomegalovirus infection. No antigen has been assigned to these receptors. One entry per CDR3 protein, called by TCRdb with MiXCR from the reads. The repertoire holds a few hundred thousand distinct CDR3 sequences, 40% seen once, with over 45% in the top ten. The starting material was cultured PBMCs, obtained from culture after CMV antigen stimulation. Receptors originate from a human donor in good health (CMV status not recorded). Some clones in this sample may be carry-over from other donors' samples. Both conserved end residues are part of each CDR3. Each record gives: CDR3 length, clone size, J gene, V gene, D gene, CDR3 DNA, CDR3 protein. The D gene is left open where the match is weak. Expanded clones get a size class; other rows say once, few or many, or leave the size out.

12	NA	TRBJ2-5	TRBV7-9	NA	TGTGCCAGCAGCTTCGGTGAAAAGACCCAGTACTTC	CASSFGEKTQYF
18	few	TRBJ2-1	TRBV7-6	TRBD2	TGTGCCAGCAGCTCTCCCAACGGAGCGGGAGCATCGTACAATGAGCAGTTCTTC	CASSSPNGAGASYNEQFF
12	few	TRBJ1-2	TRBV5-1	NA	TGCGCCAGCAGCATTGACAGATATGGCTACACCTTC	CASSIDRYGYTF
13	NA	TRBJ1-6	TRBV20-1	TRBD1	TGCAGTGCTCCCGGGACAGGGGATTCACCCCTCCACTTT	CSAPGTGDSPLHF
10	NA	TRBJ1-2	TRBV23-1	NA	TGCGCCGGCGTCAACTATGGCTACACCTTC	CAGVNYGYTF
21	NA	TRBJ2-7	TRBV27	TRBD2	TGTGCCAGCGGAATGATCAGGGTAGGGTTTCTCGGGACTAGCGGCCACTACGAGCAGTACTTC	CASGMIRVGFLGTSGHYEQYF
13	NA	TRBJ2-7	TRBV29-1	NA	TGCAGCGTAGTGTATGGGGGTTGGGTTTCCCAGTACTTC	CSVVYGGWVSQYF
14	NA	TRBJ2-7	TRBV19	NA	TGTGCCAGTAGTATACGTGGCCGGGATGTCGAGCAGTACTTC	CASSIRGRDVEQYF
15	NA	TRBJ1-1	TRBV11-2	TRBD1	TGTGCCAGCAGCTTAAGCCGGACAGGTAACACTGAAGCTTTCTTT	CASSLSRTGNTEAFF
17	NA	TRBJ2-3	TRBV25-1	TRBD2	TGTGCCAGCAGTGAACGGGAACTAGCGGGTAGCACAGATACGCAGTATTTT	CASSERELAGSTDTQYF
21	few	TRBJ2-5	TRBV28	TRBD2	TGTGCCAGCAGTTTCGCTAGCGGGGGGGTCACCAACACCAACCCCAGGGAGACCCAGTACTTC	CASSFASGGVTNTNPRETQYF
14	few	TRBJ1-1	TRBV7-9	TRBD1	TGTGCCAGCAGCCCCCCAGGGGGTTTCACTGAAGCTTTCTTT	CASSPPGGFTEAFF
15	NA	TRBJ1-3	TRBV7-4	NA	TGTGCCAGCAGCTTATGGTCGGACTCTGGAAACACCATATATTTT	CASSLWSDSGNTIYF
17	NA	TRBJ2-1	TRBV7-8	NA	TGTGCCAGCATCGAAACGGTCCCGTCGACGGGCTACAATGAGCAGTTCTTC	CASIETVPSTGYNEQFF
17	few	TRBJ2-2	TRBV11-2	NA	TGTGCCAGCAGCTTAGATATAGAGCGGGCAAACACCGGGGAGCTGTTTTTT	CASSLDIERANTGELFF
14	NA	TRBJ2-5	TRBV6-2/TRBV6-3	NA	TGTGCCAGCAGCCCCTCCCCGGTGGTGGAGACCCGGTACTTC	CASSPSPVVETRYF
12	many	TRBJ2-7	TRBV2	NA	TGTGCCGTAGGACGGTGGGACAACGAGCAGTACTTC	CAVGRWDNEQYF
14	NA	TRBJ1-4	TRBV19	NA	TGTGCCAGTAGTACGGGCCCCCCGGGTGAAAAACTGTTTTTT	CASSTGPPGEKLFF
13	many	TRBJ2-7	TRBV7-2	NA	TGTGCCAGCAGCTATGAGAGGGGTTACGAGCAGTACTTC	CASSYERGYEQYF
14	NA	TRBJ2-5	TRBV12-3/TRBV12-4	NA	TGTGCCAGCAGGCCCAGGGAAAAGAAAGAGACCCAGTACTTC	CASRPREKKETQYF
16	NA	TRBJ2-1	TRBV5-4	NA	TGTGCCAGCACCTCGAATTTAGGGAAAGTGAACAATGAGCAGTTCTTC	CASTSNLGKVNNEQFF
15	NA	TRBJ1-5	TRBV5-1	NA	TGCGCCAGCAGTTTCTCGGGCCTTAGCAATCAGCCCCAGCATTTT	CASSFSGLSNQPQHF
14	NA	TRBJ1-1	TRBV7-8	NA	TGTGCCAGCAGCTGGAGAACAGGGAACGCTGAAGCTTTCTTT	CASSWRTGNAEAFF
14	few	TRBJ1-4	TRBV6-5	NA	TGTGCCAGCAGTCCTCTGCCACTTACTGAAAAACTGTTTTTT	CASSPLPLTEKLFF
15	NA	TRBJ2-4	TRBV12-3/TRBV12-4	TRBD1	TGTGCCAGCGGGGGGACAGGGGGCCCCTCAGACATTCAGTACTTC	CASGGTGGPSDIQYF
14	few	TRBJ2-2	TRBV4-3	NA	TGCGCCAGCAGCCAAGATAACGCAGGCGGGGAGCTGTTTTTT	CASSQDNAGGELFF
15	few	TRBJ2-4	TRBV19	NA	TGTGCCAGTGGCCTTATACTAGCTATTAGGAACATTCAGTACTTC	CASGLILAIRNIQYF
14	NA	TRBJ2-5	TRBV7-9	TRBD1	TGTGCCAGCAGACCAACAGGGGTGGGAGAGACCCAGTACTTC	CASRPTGVGETQYF
16	few	TRBJ2-2	TRBV28	TRBD1	TGTGCCAGCAGCCTTTCTTTCCCAGGGGGCACCGGGGAGCTGTTTTTT	CASSLSFPGGTGELFF
15	NA	TRBJ2-7	TRBV7-2	TRBD1	TGTGCCAGCAGCTGGGACAGGCCTCCCGGGTACGAGCAGTACTTC	CASSWDRPPGYEQYF
16	NA	TRBJ1-6	TRBV11-2	TRBD1	TGTGCCAGCAGCGGACCGGGACAGGGACCTAATTCACCCCTCCACTTT	CASSGPGQGPNSPLHF